Presented here are 30 T cell receptor beta chains from one specimen sequenced in a study of early T cells in non-severe SARS-CoV-2 infection. Each CDR3 protein is one row after TCRdb ran MiXCR on the 5' RACE reads. The table records around 50,000 distinct CDR3 sequences, roughly 5.9% of them present only once. Sequenced: whole blood. These receptors originate from an adult who was a healthcare worker with PCR-confirmed SARS-CoV-2 infection or an uninfected control (not recorded which).

This clonotype was detected only a few times. The chain employs TRBV18 and TRBJ2-7; 7 bases are shared with TRBD1. The germline CDR1 and CDR2 sequences are KGHSH and LQKENI. Trimming removed 8 bases from V and 2 bases from J; junction bases left unmatched: 3. The CDR3 spans 12 residues. CDR3 residues: CASRQGTYEQYF. The DNA of the CDR3 is TGTGCCAGCCGACAGGGTACCTACGAGCAGTACTTC.

This clonotype was found many times. CDR3 in amino acids: CASSSTGTSGYEQYF. In DNA, the CDR3 is TGTGCCAGCAGCTCAACCGGGACTAGCGGCTACGAGCAGTACTTC. The J gene is TRBJ2-7, the V gene TRBV7-9; TRBD2 aligns across 11 bases. The V gene's germline CDR1 is SEHNR and CDR2 FQNEAQ (reference sequence). The CDR3 covers 15 residues. The J segment lost 3 bases and the V segment lost 4 bases, leaving 5 bases of the junction unmatched.

This clonotype was seen at least ten times. V gene TRBV7-3 combines with J gene TRBJ2-2, with D perhaps TRBD1 (7 bases). The CDR3 contains 16 residues. Trimming took 4 bases from V and 6 from J, leaving 18 bases between them. Per germline, CDR1 SGHTA and CDR2 FQGTGA. The CDR3 DNA is TGTGCCAGCAGCTACGGGGGAAACAGGGGCCCCGGGGAGCTGTTTTTT. Encoded protein: CASSYGGNRGPGELFF.

In this sample, this clonotype turned up many times. The J gene is TRBJ2-3, the V gene TRBV6-4; TRBD2 aligns across 9 bases. Losses at the gene ends were 11 bases for V and 7 bases for J; bases not matched to a gene: 10. Germline V lookup: CDR1 MRHNA, CDR2 SNTAGT. The CDR3 has 13 amino acids. The CDR3 here is CARLSGRWNTQYF. For the CDR3, the DNA is TGTGCCCGCCTTAGCGGGAGATGGAATACGCAGTATTTT.

In this sample, this clonotype turned up many times. The V call is TRBV7-8, the J call TRBJ2-7; D gene ambiguous. The CDR3 length is 14 residues. CDR1 is SGHVS and CDR2 is FQNEAQ in the germline V gene. V gave up 7 bases and J gave up 2 bases, with 15 bases separating them. In DNA form, the CDR3 reads TGTGCCAGCAAGGGCAGGTTCTATCCCTACGAGCAGTACTTC. This sequence encodes CASKGRFYPYEQYF.

This clonotype has a handful of counts. This sequence joins TRBV6-5 and TRBJ2-7, with TRBD2 as a possible D gene (6 bases). The ends were cut back, 5 bases at V and 0 bases at J, with 14 bases in the middle. This CDR3 is 15 amino acids long. The V gene's germline CDR1 is MNHEY and CDR2 SVGAGI. CDR3 nucleotide sequence: TGTGCCAGCAGTCGACGACTAGGGAGCTCCTACGAGCAGTACTTC. It encodes CASSRRLGSSYEQYF.

This clonotype was seen at least ten times. The chain joins TRBV30 to TRBJ2-3; D unclear. This CDR3 has 11 amino acids. The germline V and J ends were trimmed by 2 bases and 5 bases, with 5 bases remaining between them. Germline loops: CDR1 GTSNPN, CDR2 SVGIG (reference sequence). CDR3 residues: CAWSLKDTQYF. The DNA of the CDR3 is TGTGCCTGGAGTCTTAAAGATACGCAGTATTTT.

This clonotype showed up many times. The chain has TRBV10-3 and TRBJ2-5; D remains ambiguous. CDR1 is ENHRY and CDR2 is SYGVKD in the germline V gene. The CDR3 is 12 residues long. Deletions cut 6 bases from V and 2 bases from J, with 7 bases between. CDR3 nucleotides: TGTGCCATCAGCTTCGAGCAAGAGACCCAGTACTTC. Protein: CAISFEQETQYF.

This clonotype was recorded many times. The rearrangement links TRBV29-1 to TRBJ1-1; 7 bases fit TRBD1. The CDR3 length is 13 residues. From germline, CDR1 is SQVTM and CDR2 ANQGSEA. V shed 4 bases, J shed 0 bases, and the junction held 2 bases outside the gene matches. DNA for the CDR3: TGCAGCGTTGGAGGGGGCATGAACACTGAAGCTTTCTTT. It specifies CSVGGGMNTEAFF.

Worth noting for this clonotype: With a much larger clone just one base away, this may be a read error. This CDR3 fails to terminate in the conserved phenylalanine or tryptophan, so it likely reflects a read error. The chain combines TRBV7-2 with TRBJ2-5; D is unclear. CDR3 length: 14 amino acids. V was clipped by 5 bases and J by 7 bases, with 17 bases between them. Germline V gene data show CDR1 as SGHTA and CDR2 as FQGNSA. CDR3 region: CASSPSRLGGTQYS. DNA of the CDR3: TGTGCCAGCAGCCCCTCCCGTCTTGGTGGGACCCAGTACTCC.

This clonotype occurred many times. The chain is built from TRBV6-6 and TRBJ2-1; D might be TRBD2 (6 bases). CDR3 length: 18 amino acids. Germline CDR1 and CDR2: MNHNY and SVGAGI (reference sequence). The ends were cut back, 6 bases at V and 0 bases at J, with 21 bases in the middle. The CDR3 coding sequence is TGTGCCAGCAGCGCCCGGGGTCTTGCCGGGGGCTCCTACAATGAGCAGTTCTTC. Protein: CASSARGLAGGSYNEQFF.

This clonotype was seen ten or more times. The V gene is TRBV6-6, the J gene TRBJ2-1; TRBD2 matches 10 bases. Germline V gene lookup returns CDR1 MNHNY and CDR2 SVGAGI (reference sequence). The CDR3 is made up of 18 amino acids. Trimming removed 2 bases from V and 8 bases from J; junction bases left unmatched: 15. The CDR3 DNA sequence: TGTGCCAGCAGTTACCTCGGTGGGACAGCGGGAGGGCACTATGAGCAGTTCTTC. It specifies CASSYLGGTAGGHYEQFF.

This clonotype was counted ten times or more. This chain connects TRBV5-4 to TRBJ1-2; D uncertain. The ends were cut back, 0 bases at V and 8 bases at J, with 14 bases in the middle. From germline, CDR1 is SGHNT and CDR2 YYREEE (reference sequence). The CDR3 spans 14 residues. The CDR3 DNA reads as TGTGCCAGCAGCTTGGCCGTAGGGTATCGAGGCTACACCTTC. Its translation: CASSLAVGYRGYTF.

This clonotype was detected ten times or more. This sequence joins TRBV11-2 and TRBJ2-3; 12 positions match TRBD2. CDR1 and CDR2 (germline): SGHAT, FQNNGV. Unmatched junction bases numbered 10, after V lost 5 bases and J lost 10 bases. This CDR3 is 15 amino acids long. This CDR3 reads CASSRTSGIGGAQYF. The CDR3 DNA reads TGTGCCAGCAGCCGGACTAGCGGGATTGGGGGGGCGCAGTATTTT.

This clonotype was seen only a few times. V and J are TRBV6-2 or TRBV6-3 and TRBJ2-7, with no clear D. This CDR3 comprises 11 residues. Trimming removed 6 bases from V and 2 bases from J, with 5 bases in between. Germline CDR1 and CDR2: MNHEY and SVGEGT. The CDR3 nucleotides read TGTGCCAGCAGCGATACCTACGAGCAGTACTTC. It specifies CASSDTYEQYF.

This clonotype was recorded many times. The chain carries TRBV12-5 and TRBJ1-5; D uncertain. The V and J ends lost 5 bases and 4 bases respectively, with 15 bases between them. Germline V CDR1 and CDR2: LGHNT, FRNRAP. This CDR3 contains 15 residues. The CDR3 here is CASGTGPETNQPQHF. Here the CDR3 DNA reads TGTGCTAGTGGTACCGGGCCGGAGACGAATCAGCCCCAGCATTTT.

This clonotype was picked up many times. The chain carries TRBV5-8 and TRBJ1-4; D gene ambiguous. CDR1 and CDR2 from the germline V gene are SGHTS and YDEGEE. V lost 1 base, J lost 6 bases, and 10 bases lay in between. CDR3 size: 14 residues. CDR3 sequence (DNA): TGTGCCAGCAGCTTGATCAGGAACCATGAAAAACTGTTTTTT. Amino acids: CASSLIRNHEKLFF.

There are a few counts of this clonotype. One junction end disagrees with the germline gene, perhaps due to a read error. The rearrangement joins TRBV12-3 or TRBV12-4 to TRBJ1-1; D call uncertain. CDR3 length equals 13 residues. DNA for the CDR3: TGTGCCAGCAGGTTAGTAGGAGGCACTGAAGCTTTCTTT. Translated, it gives CASRLVGGTEAFF.

This clonotype has at least ten counts. The chain joins TRBV6-5 to TRBJ2-3, with 9 bases fitting TRBD1. Germline loops: CDR1 MNHEY, CDR2 SVGAGI. The CDR3 is 19 amino acids. V lost 1 base, J lost 3 bases, and 14 bases stayed unmatched. The CDR3 nucleotides read TGTGCCAGCAGTTACTTAAGCCCGGGACAGGGAGAGGGGACAGATACGCAGTATTTT. Its translation: CASSYLSPGQGEGTDTQYF.

Points on this clonotype: A much larger clone is a single base away; this may be a read error. The V gene is TRBV6-6, the J gene TRBJ1-4; D unclear. V lost 3 bases, J lost 8 bases, and 7 bases lay in between. Germline V lookup: CDR1 MNHNY, CDR2 SVGAGI (reference sequence). CDR3 length equals 12 residues. The CDR3: CASSYTKEKLFF. CDR3 sequence (DNA): TGTGCCAGCAGTTATACCAAGGAAAAACTGTTTTTT.

The rearrangement links TRBV13 to TRBJ2-7; D ambiguous. The V end was cut by 3 bases, the J end by 2 bases, with 8 bases between. CDR1 and CDR2 (germline): PRHDT, FYEKMQ (reference sequence). The CDR3 has 13 amino acids. The CDR3 loop is CASSFGRTYEQYF. The CDR3 DNA is TGTGCCAGCAGCTTCGGACGGACCTACGAGCAGTACTTC.

At least ten counts were recorded for this clonotype. The chain couples TRBV10-3 to TRBJ1-2; D remains unclear. CDR3 length: 12 residues. Germline V CDR1 and CDR2: ENHRY, SYGVKD. Trimming took off 0 bases at V and 6 bases at J, with 5 bases between the two ends. CDR3 protein: CAISESKDGYTF. The CDR3 DNA reads TGTGCCATCAGTGAGTCGAAGGATGGCTACACCTTC.

This clonotype was counted at least ten times. This chain joins TRBV28 and TRBJ2-7; 9 bases fit TRBD2. The CDR3 has 14 residues. Germline CDR1 is MDHEN and CDR2 is SYDVKM. V lost 3 bases and J lost 5; bases outside the gene matches: 5. CDR3 amino acids: CASSFSSGRNEQYF. In DNA form, the CDR3 reads TGTGCCAGCAGTTTTAGTAGCGGGAGAAACGAGCAGTACTTC.

At least ten counts were recorded for this clonotype. The V gene is TRBV7-2, the J gene TRBJ1-1; weak D call: TRBD1 (6 bases). This CDR3 comprises 13 residues. CDR1 is SGHTA, CDR2 FQGNSA, per germline. The V and J ends lost 5 bases and 5 bases respectively, with 12 bases between them. CDR3 nucleotides: TGTGCCAGCAGCCCGCAGGGGCGGACTGAAGCTTTCTTT. This sequence encodes CASSPQGRTEAFF.

This clonotype was detected many times. The rearrangement joins TRBV10-1 to TRBJ2-1, with 8 bases that match TRBD1. The CDR3 is 13 residues long. The germline CDR1 and CDR2 sequences are WNHNN and SYGVQD (reference sequence). V lost 2 bases to trimming and J lost 14 bases; unmatched junction nucleotides: 8. The CDR3 sequence: CASSETAGQGKFF. CDR3 nucleotide sequence: TGCGCCAGCAGTGAGACGGCTGGACAGGGAAAGTTCTTC.

The chain links TRBV12-3 or TRBV12-4 to TRBJ2-7; D not resolved. Trimming took off 5 bases at V and 3 bases at J, with 8 bases between the two ends. The CDR3 covers 12 residues. CDR3 nucleotide sequence: TGTGCCAGCAGTCGAGATCACTACGAGCAGTACTTC. It encodes CASSRDHYEQYF.

This chain links TRBV6-5 with TRBJ2-1; TRBD1 might be the D (6 bases). Looked up from germline, CDR1 is MNHEY and CDR2 is SVGAGI. The CDR3 has 13 amino acids. V was trimmed by 6 bases and J by 7 bases, leaving 13 bases between them. The CDR3 region is CASSFLRGNEQFF. CDR3 in DNA: TGTGCCAGCAGCTTCCTTAGGGGGAATGAGCAGTTCTTC.

This clonotype has at least ten counts. This chain links TRBV29-1 with TRBJ1-2; 8 bases are shared with TRBD1. The junction had 8 bases not matched to a gene; V was cut back by 4 bases and J by 7 bases. The CDR3 runs to 13 residues. Per the germline V gene, CDR1 is SQVTM and CDR2 is ANQGSEA. DNA for the CDR3: TGCAGCGTTGCTGTGCAGGGGGCTGGTGGCTACACCTTC. It codes for CSVAVQGAGGYTF.

This clonotype has at least ten counts. This chain links TRBV29-1 with TRBJ1-4; TRBD1 matches 10 bases. Looked up from germline, CDR1 is SQVTM and CDR2 is ANQGSEA. The CDR3 sequence is 15 residues long. With 6 bases clipped from V and 5 bases from J, the junction kept 9 bases outside the gene matches. The CDR3 DNA reads as TGCAGCGTAAATCGGGGACAGGGGAAAAATGAAAAACTGTTTTTT. This gives the protein CSVNRGQGKNEKLFF.

A few counts support this clonotype. The chain joins TRBV2 to TRBJ2-7; 10 nucleotides match TRBD2. The CDR3 extends over 16 amino acids. Germline V gene lookup returns CDR1 SNHLY and CDR2 FYNNEI. Trimming at V came to 6 bases and at J to 1 base, leaving 9 bases not matched to a gene. In nucleotides, the CDR3 is TGTGCCAGCAGGAGAATTACTAGCGGGAAGTCCTACGAGCAGTACTTC. The encoded protein is CASRRITSGKSYEQYF.